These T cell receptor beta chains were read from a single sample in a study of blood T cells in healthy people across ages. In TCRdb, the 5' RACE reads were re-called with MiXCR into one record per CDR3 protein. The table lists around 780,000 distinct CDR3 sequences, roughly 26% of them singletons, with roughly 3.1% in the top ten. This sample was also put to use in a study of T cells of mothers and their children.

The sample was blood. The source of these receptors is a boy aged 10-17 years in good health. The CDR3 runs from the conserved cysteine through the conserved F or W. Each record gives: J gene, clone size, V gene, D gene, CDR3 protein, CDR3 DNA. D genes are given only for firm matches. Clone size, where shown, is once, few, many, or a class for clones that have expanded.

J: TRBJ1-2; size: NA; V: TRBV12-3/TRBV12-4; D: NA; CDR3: CASSLEVYGYAF; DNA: TGTGCCAGCAGTTTAGAAGTCTATGGCTACGCCTTC
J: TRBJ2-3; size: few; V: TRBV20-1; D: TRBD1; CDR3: CSALSGTGWGTDTQYF; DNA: TGCAGTGCTTTATCCGGGACAGGGTGGGGAACAGATACGCAGTATTTT
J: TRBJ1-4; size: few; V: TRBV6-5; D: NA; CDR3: CASSYSAAVGEKLFF; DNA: TGTGCCAGCAGTTACTCAGCGGCGGTGGGAGAAAAACTGTTTTTT
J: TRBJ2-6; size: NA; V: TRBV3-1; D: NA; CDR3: CASRDVYSGANVLTF; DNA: TGTGCCAGCAGGGACGTTTACTCTGGGGCCAACGTCCTGACTTTC
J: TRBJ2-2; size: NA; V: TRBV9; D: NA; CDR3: CASSVEGASTGELFF; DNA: TGTGCCAGCAGCGTAGAAGGGGCAAGCACCGGGGAGCTGTTTTTT
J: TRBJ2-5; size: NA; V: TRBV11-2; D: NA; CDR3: CASSLDPGRQETQYF; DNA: TGTGCCAGCAGCTTAGATCCAGGCAGACAAGAGACCCAGTACTTC
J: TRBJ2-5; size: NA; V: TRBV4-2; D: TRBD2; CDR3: CASSQDWPSGRETQYF; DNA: TGTGCCAGCAGCCAAGATTGGCCTAGCGGCAGGGAGACCCAGTACTTC
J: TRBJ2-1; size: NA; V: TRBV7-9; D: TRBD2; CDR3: CASSQLAGGQNEQFF; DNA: TGTGCCAGCAGCCAACTAGCGGGGGGGCAGAATGAGCAGTTCTTC
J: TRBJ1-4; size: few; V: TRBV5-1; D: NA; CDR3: CASSLAVGVNEKLFF; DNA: TGCGCCAGCAGCTTGGCCGTGGGGGTAAATGAAAAACTGTTTTTT
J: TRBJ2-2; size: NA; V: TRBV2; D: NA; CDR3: CAKHQNTGELFF; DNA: TGTGCGAAGCACCAGAACACCGGGGAGCTGTTTTTT
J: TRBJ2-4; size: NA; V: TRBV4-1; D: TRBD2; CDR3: CASSLPGGAKNIQYF; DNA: TGCGCCAGCAGCCTCCCGGGGGGAGCCAAAAACATTCAGTACTTC
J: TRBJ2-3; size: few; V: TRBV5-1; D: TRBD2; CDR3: CASSLAGTSGGPPDTQYF; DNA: TGCGCCAGCAGCTTGGCCGGGACTAGCGGGGGTCCCCCAGATACGCAGTATTTT
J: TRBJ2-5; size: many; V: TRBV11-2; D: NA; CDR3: CASSDGPQETQYF; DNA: TGTGCCAGCAGCGACGGTCCTCAAGAGACCCAGTACTTC
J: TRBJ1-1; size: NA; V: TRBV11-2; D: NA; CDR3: CAGSLVRRNTEAFF; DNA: TGTGCCGGCAGCTTAGTCAGAAGGAACACTGAAGCTTTCTTT
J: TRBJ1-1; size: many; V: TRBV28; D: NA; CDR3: CASNKRTMNTEAFF; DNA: TGTGCCAGCAATAAGAGGACGATGAACACTGAAGCTTTCTTT
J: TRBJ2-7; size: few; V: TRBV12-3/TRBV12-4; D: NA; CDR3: CASRDRDAIWERWAYEQYF; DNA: TGTGCCAGCAGGGACCGGGACGCCATATGGGAGCGGTGGGCCTACGAGCAGTACTTC
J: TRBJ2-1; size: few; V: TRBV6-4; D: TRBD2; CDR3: CASSVTSGVPYNEQFF; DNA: TGTGCCAGCAGTGTAACTAGCGGGGTACCCTACAATGAGCAGTTCTTC
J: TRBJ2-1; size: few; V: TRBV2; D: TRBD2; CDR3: CASSQASGGADEQFF; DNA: TGTGCCAGCAGTCAGGCTAGCGGGGGGGCTGATGAGCAGTTCTTC
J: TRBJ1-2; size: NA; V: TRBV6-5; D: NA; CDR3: CASSLTRAGDGYTF; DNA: TGTGCCAGCAGTTTAACCAGGGCTGGTGATGGCTACACCTTC
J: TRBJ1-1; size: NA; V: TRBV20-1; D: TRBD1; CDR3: CSASGGTGGGGNTEAFF; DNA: TGCAGTGCTTCAGGGGGAACAGGGGGCGGCGGGAACACTGAAGCTTTCTTT
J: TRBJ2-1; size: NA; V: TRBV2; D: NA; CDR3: CASSENSYNEQFF; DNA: TGTGCCAGCAGTGAAAACAGCTACAATGAGCAGTTCTTC
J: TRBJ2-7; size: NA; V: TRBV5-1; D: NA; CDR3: CASSLAGEPHEQYF; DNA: TGCGCCAGCAGCTTGGCAGGGGAACCCCACGAGCAGTACTTC
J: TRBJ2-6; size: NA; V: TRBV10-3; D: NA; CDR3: CAISGSFSGANVLTF; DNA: TGTGCCATCAGCGGGTCGTTCTCTGGGGCCAACGTCCTGACTTTC
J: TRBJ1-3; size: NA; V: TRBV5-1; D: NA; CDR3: CASSPEESAGGNTIYF; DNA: TGCGCCAGCAGCCCGGAGGAGAGTGCGGGTGGAAACACCATATATTTT
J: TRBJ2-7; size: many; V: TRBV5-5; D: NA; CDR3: CASSFSGTYEQYF; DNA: TGTGCCAGCAGCTTCAGTGGGACCTACGAGCAGTACTTC
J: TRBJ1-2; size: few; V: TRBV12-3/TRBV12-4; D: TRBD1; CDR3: CASSPTGGRFPNYGYTF; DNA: TGTGCCAGCAGTCCAACAGGGGGCAGGTTCCCTAACTATGGCTACACCTTC
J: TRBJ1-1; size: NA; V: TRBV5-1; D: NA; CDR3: CASSLVSGLTNTEAFF; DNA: TGCGCCAGCAGCTTGGTGTCAGGTCTAACGAACACTGAAGCTTTCTTT
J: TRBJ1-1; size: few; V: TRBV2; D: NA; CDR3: CASSPMRGLATEAFF; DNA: TGTGCCAGCAGCCCTATGAGAGGGCTGGCCACTGAAGCTTTCTTT
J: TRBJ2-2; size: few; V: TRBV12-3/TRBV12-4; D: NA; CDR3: CASSSGYTGELFF; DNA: TGTGCCAGCAGCTCGGGGTACACCGGGGAGCTGTTTTTT
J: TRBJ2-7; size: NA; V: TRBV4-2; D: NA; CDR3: CASSQDIGYEQYF; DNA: TGTGCCAGCAGCCAAGATATAGGGTACGAGCAGTACTTC